The entry that follows covers one T cell receptor (beta chain) sequence. Antigen specificity is unknown. Here immunoSEQ multiplex PCR was the method, and the copy in TCRdb shows in-frame clones only, minus some. The sample has about 140,000 clones; 75% to 90% are singletons. The data were obtained in a study of T cell responses to AZD1222 COVID-19 vaccine. Whole-study findings and limits: Sampled repertoires all dated from after the peak T cell response. At study baseline, merely several AZD1222 recipients were seropositive. When two AZD1222 doses had been given, Spike-specific TCR breadth and depth rose.

The CDR3 extends over 13 amino acids. With 0 bases removed from V and 8 bases from J, the gap between germline ends came to 10 bases. Germline V gives CDR1 MGHRA, CDR2 YSYEKL. The sequences come from peripheral blood, collected on day 0 of AZD1222 vaccination. The TCR comes from an adult in good health. The chain carries TRBV4-1 and TRBJ1-2; D remains ambiguous. The chain's CDR3 is CASSQDKREGYTF. Here the CDR3 DNA reads TGCGCCAGCAGCCAAGATAAGCGGGAAGGCTACACCTTC.